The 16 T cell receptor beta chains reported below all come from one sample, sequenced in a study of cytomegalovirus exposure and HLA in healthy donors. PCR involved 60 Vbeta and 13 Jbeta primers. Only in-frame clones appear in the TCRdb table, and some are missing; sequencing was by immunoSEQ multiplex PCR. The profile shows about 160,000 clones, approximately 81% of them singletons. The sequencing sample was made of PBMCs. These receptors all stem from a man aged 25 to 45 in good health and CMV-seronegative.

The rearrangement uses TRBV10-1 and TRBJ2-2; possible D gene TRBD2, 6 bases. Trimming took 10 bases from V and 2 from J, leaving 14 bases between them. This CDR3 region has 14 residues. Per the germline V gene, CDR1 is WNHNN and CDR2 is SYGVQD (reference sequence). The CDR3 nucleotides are TGCGCCACCTCCCGGGACTTCAACACCGGGGAGCTGTTTTTT. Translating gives CATSRDFNTGELFF.

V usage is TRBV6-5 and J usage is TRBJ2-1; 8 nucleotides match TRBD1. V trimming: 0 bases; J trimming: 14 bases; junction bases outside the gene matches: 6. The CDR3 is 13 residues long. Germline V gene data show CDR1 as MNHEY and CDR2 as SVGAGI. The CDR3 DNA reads TGTGCCAGCAGTTACTCCCAAGAGACAGGGGAGTTCTTC. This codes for CASSYSQETGEFF.

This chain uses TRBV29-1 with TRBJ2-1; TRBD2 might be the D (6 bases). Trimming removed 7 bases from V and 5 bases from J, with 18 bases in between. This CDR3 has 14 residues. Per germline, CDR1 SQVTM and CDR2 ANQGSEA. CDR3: CSAIQDGRHNEQFF. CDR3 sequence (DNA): TGCAGCGCCATACAGGACGGGAGACACAATGAGCAGTTCTTC.

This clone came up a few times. CDR3 sequence: CARGDRAHNSPLHF. CDR3 coding DNA: TGTGCCAGGGGGGACAGGGCCCATAATTCACCCCTCCACTTT. The V call is TRBV2, the J call TRBJ1-6, with 9 bases matching TRBD1. Per the germline V gene, CDR1 is SNHLY and CDR2 is FYNNEI. V shed 9 bases, J shed 5 bases, and the junction held 5 bases outside the gene matches. This CDR3 has 14 residues.

The CDR3 DNA reads as TGCAGCGTTGAAGATAGTACAGGGTACTATGGCTACACCTTC. Translating gives CSVEDSTGYYGYTF. This chain connects TRBV29-1 to TRBJ1-2; D is perhaps TRBD1 (6 bases). Germline V gene sequence: CDR1 SQVTM, CDR2 ANQGSEA. There are 14 residues in the CDR3. V gave up 0 bases and J gave up 3 bases, with 11 bases separating them.

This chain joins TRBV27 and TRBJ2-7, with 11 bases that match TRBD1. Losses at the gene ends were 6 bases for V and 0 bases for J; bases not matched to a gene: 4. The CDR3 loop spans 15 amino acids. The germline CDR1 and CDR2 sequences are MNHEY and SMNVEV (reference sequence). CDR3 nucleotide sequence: TGTGCCAGCAGGGGGACAGGGGGAATCTCCTACGAGCAGTACTTC. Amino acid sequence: CASRGTGGISYEQYF.

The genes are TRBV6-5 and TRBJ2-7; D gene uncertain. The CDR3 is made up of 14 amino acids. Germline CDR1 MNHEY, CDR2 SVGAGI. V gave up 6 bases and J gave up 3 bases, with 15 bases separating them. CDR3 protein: CASSPSIKNYEQYF. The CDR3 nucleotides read TGTGCCAGCAGCCCCAGTATTAAAAACTACGAGCAGTACTTC.

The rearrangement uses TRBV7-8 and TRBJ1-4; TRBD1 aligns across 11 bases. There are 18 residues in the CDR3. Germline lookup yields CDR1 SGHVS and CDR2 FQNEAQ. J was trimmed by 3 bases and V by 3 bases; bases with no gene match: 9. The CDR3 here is CASSFRTGGVGSNEKLFF. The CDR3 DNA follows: TGTGCCAGCAGCTTTCGGACAGGGGGCGTCGGGTCTAATGAAAAACTGTTTTTT.

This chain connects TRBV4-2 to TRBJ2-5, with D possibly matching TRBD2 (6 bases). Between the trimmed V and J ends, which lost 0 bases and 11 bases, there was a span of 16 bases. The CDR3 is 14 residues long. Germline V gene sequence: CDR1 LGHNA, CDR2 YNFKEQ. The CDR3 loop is CASSQERAGSEQYF. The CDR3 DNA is TGTGCCAGCAGCCAAGAAAGGGCGGGGTCAGAGCAGTACTTC.

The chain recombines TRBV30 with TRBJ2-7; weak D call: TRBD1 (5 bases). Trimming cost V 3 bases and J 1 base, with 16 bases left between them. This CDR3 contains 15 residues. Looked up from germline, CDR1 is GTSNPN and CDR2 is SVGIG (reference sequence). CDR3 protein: CAWRPSLGVSYEQYF. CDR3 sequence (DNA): TGTGCCTGGAGGCCCTCCCTAGGGGTTTCCTACGAGCAGTACTTC.

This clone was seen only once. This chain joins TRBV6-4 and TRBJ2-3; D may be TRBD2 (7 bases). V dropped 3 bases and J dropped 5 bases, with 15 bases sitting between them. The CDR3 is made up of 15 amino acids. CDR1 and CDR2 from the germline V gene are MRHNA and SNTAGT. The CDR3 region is CASSETGGGGDTQYF. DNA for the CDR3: TGTGCCAGCAGTGAAACGGGGGGCGGAGGAGATACGCAGTATTTT.

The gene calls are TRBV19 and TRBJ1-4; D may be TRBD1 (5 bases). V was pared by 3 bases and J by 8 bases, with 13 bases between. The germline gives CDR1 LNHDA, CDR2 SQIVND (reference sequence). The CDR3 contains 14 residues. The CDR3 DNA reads TGTGCCAGTAGTATTTCCAGGGTCCGAGAAAAACTGTTTTTT. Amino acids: CASSISRVREKLFF.

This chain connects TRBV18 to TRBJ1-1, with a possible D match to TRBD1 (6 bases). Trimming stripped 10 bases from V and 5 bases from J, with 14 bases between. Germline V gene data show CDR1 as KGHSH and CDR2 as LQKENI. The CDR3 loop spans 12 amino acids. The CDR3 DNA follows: TGTGCCACCAGCACAGGGTTGACTGAAGCTTTCTTT. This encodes CATSTGLTEAFF.

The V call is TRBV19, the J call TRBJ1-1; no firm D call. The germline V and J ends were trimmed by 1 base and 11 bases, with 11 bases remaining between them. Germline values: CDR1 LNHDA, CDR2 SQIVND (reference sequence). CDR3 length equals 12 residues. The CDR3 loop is CASSIVRGTAFF. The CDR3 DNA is TGTGCCAGTAGTATAGTCCGGGGAACGGCTTTCTTT.

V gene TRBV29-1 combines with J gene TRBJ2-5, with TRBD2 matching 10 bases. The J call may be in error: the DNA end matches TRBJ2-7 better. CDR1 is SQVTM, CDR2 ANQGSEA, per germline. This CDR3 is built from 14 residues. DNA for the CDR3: TGCAGCGTCTTGATCCCTAGCGGGAGTGACGAGCAGTACTTC. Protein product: CSVLIPSGSDEQYF.

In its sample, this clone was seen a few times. The CDR3 spells CATSSDRGTEAFF. The CDR3 region has the DNA TGTGCCACCAGCAGCGACAGGGGGACTGAAGCTTTCTTT. V is TRBV15 and J is TRBJ1-1; TRBD1 aligns across 9 bases. J gave up 5 bases and V 3 bases, and 1 base lay outside the gene matches. The CDR3 spans 13 residues. Germline V gives CDR1 LNHNV, CDR2 YYDKDF (reference sequence).